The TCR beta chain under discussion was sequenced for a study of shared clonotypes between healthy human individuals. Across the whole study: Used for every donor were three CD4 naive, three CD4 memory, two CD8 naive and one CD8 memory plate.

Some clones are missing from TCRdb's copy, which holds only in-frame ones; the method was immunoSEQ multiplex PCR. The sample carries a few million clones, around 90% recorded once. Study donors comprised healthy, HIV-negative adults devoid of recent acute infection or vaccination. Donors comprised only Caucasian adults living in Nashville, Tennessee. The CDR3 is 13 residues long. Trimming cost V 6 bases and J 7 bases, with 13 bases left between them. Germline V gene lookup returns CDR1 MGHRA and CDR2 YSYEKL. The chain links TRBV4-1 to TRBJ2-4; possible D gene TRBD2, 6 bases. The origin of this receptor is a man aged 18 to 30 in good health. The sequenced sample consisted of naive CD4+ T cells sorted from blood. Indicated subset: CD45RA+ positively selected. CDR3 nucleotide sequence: TGCGCCAGCAGTCCTAACCGGGGGAACATTCAGTACTTC. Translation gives CASSPNRGNIQYF.